The 12 T cell receptor beta chains below come from one sample, sequenced in a study of early T cells in non-severe SARS-CoV-2 infection. TCRdb re-derived calls from the 5' RACE reads in MiXCR, one entry per CDR3 protein. Among approximately 26,000 distinct CDR3 sequences listed, around 4% were seen once. Sequences were obtained from whole blood. These receptors all stem from an adult who was a healthcare worker with PCR-confirmed SARS-CoV-2 infection or an uninfected control (not recorded which).

This chain uses TRBV15 with TRBJ2-6, with TRBD1 matching 9 bases. The germline V gene encodes CDR1 LNHNV and CDR2 YYDKDF (reference sequence). This CDR3 region has 17 residues. V trimming: 5 bases; J trimming: 7 bases; junction bases outside the gene matches: 12. This CDR3 reads CATSPWGVGQGANVLTF. DNA of the CDR3: TGTGCCACCAGCCCCTGGGGAGTGGGACAGGGAGCCAACGTCCTGACTTTC.

Ten or more counts support this clonotype. The V and J genes are TRBV19 and TRBJ2-7; D is uncertain. The length of the CDR3 is 13 residues. Germline V gene data show CDR1 as LNHDA and CDR2 as SQIVND (reference sequence). The V end lost 2 bases, the J end lost 0 bases, and 5 bases lay between the germline ends. The CDR3 region has the DNA TGTGCCAGTAGTATATCGGTCTCCTACGAGCAGTACTTC. Translated: CASSISVSYEQYF.

In its sample, this clonotype was seen many times. The J gene is TRBJ2-2, the V gene TRBV24-1; 7 nucleotides line up with TRBD1. J lost 6 bases, V lost 6 bases, and 3 bases had no gene match. Germline CDR1 KGHDR, CDR2 SFDVKD. This CDR3 region has 13 residues. The CDR3 here is CATSFTGAGELFF. Here the CDR3 DNA reads TGTGCCACCAGTTTTACAGGGGCCGGGGAGCTGTTTTTT.

The table lists this clonotype with a few counts. This chain uses TRBV28 with TRBJ1-2, with D maybe TRBD1 (5 bases). This CDR3 contains 14 residues. Germline V lookup: CDR1 MDHEN, CDR2 SYDVKM. Deletions cut 2 bases from V and 1 base from J, with 8 bases between. The CDR3 sequence is CASSLPQGNYGYTF. The CDR3 DNA sequence: TGTGCCAGCAGTTTACCCCAGGGTAACTATGGCTACACCTTC.

This chain connects TRBV10-3 to TRBJ2-7; the D call may be TRBD1 or TRBD2 (5 bases each). Between the trimmed V and J ends, which lost 2 bases and 4 bases, there was a span of 15 bases. The CDR3 is made up of 15 amino acids. Per germline, CDR1 ENHRY and CDR2 SYGVKD. CDR3 bases: TGTGCCATCAGTGAGATAGCTGGGACCCCGTACGAGCAGTACTTC. Its protein is CAISEIAGTPYEQYF.

By sample fraction, this clonotype is medium-sized (0.01 to 0.1%). V is TRBV20-1 and J is TRBJ2-7; possible D gene TRBD2, 6 bases. In germline, CDR1 is DFQATT, CDR2 SNEGSKA (reference sequence). Trimming left V 0 bases short and J 10 bases short, with 13 bases between. The length of the CDR3 is 12 residues. In DNA, the CDR3 is TGCAGTGCTAGAGATCCCTACGGGAGCCAGTACTTC. It encodes CSARDPYGSQYF.

This clonotype has a count of ten or more. The CDR3 DNA reads as TGTGCCAGCAGCTTAGGCGAGGGCGCGAATGAGCAGTTCTTC. This codes for CASSLGEGANEQFF. The J gene is TRBJ2-1, the V gene TRBV7-9; possibly TRBD2 for D (5 bases). With 1 base removed from V and 7 bases from J, the gap between germline ends came to 11 bases. The CDR3 covers 14 residues. Germline assignment: CDR1 SEHNR and CDR2 FQNEAQ (reference sequence).

This clonotype was observed many times. The rearrangement joins TRBV13 to TRBJ1-2, with no clear D. The CDR3 extends over 16 amino acids. Germline CDR1 reads PRHDT; CDR2 reads FYEKMQ (reference sequence). The germline V and J ends were trimmed by 2 bases and 4 bases, with 17 bases remaining between them. The CDR3 is CASSLRQQTMLYGYTF. The DNA of the CDR3 is TGTGCCAGCAGCTTACGGCAACAAACTATGCTCTATGGCTACACCTTC.

Ten or more counts support this clonotype. The chain joins TRBV5-1 to TRBJ2-1; maybe TRBD1 (5 bases). From germline, CDR1 is SGHRS and CDR2 YFSETQ. Trimming took off 4 bases at V and 0 bases at J, with 11 bases between the two ends. The CDR3 contains 15 residues. CDR3 sequence: CASSVDSNSYNEQFF. In nucleotides, the CDR3 is TGCGCCAGCAGCGTCGACAGCAACTCCTACAATGAGCAGTTCTTC. Together with reference TRBV5-1 and TRBJ2-1, the CDR3 gives the full variable domain: KAGVTQTPRYLIKTRGQQVTLSCSPISGHRSVSWYQQTPGQGLQFLFEYFSETQRNKGNFPGRFSGRQFSNSRSEMNVSTLELGDSALYLCASSVDSNSYNEQFFGPGTRLTVL.

This clonotype was counted only a few times. The chain employs TRBV15 and TRBJ2-7; D unclear. In germline, CDR1 is LNHNV, CDR2 YYDKDF (reference sequence). The CDR3 runs 14 residues. With 7 bases removed from V and 3 bases from J, the gap between germline ends came to 16 bases. The CDR3 region is CATTKAIGGYEQYF. The CDR3 bases are TGTGCCACCACCAAGGCGATTGGCGGCTACGAGCAGTACTTC.

This clonotype was recorded at least ten times. The V and J genes are TRBV2 and TRBJ2-2; no clear D gene. CDR1 is SNHLY, CDR2 FYNNEI, per germline. The CDR3 has 13 residues. Deletions cut 6 bases from V and 0 bases from J, with 5 bases between. The CDR3 region is CASRKTNTGELFF. In nucleotides, the CDR3 is TGTGCCAGCAGGAAGACGAACACCGGGGAGCTGTTTTTT.

This clonotype came up many times. The rearrangement uses TRBV3-1 and TRBJ2-7, with D perhaps TRBD1 (6 bases). CDR1 is LGHDT and CDR2 is YNNKEL in the germline V gene (reference sequence). Deletions cut 3 bases from V and 1 base from J, with 16 bases between. This CDR3 is 16 amino acids long. This CDR3 is CASSHQRDTPSYEQYF. Here the CDR3 DNA reads TGTGCCAGCAGCCATCAAAGGGACACACCTTCCTACGAGCAGTACTTC.